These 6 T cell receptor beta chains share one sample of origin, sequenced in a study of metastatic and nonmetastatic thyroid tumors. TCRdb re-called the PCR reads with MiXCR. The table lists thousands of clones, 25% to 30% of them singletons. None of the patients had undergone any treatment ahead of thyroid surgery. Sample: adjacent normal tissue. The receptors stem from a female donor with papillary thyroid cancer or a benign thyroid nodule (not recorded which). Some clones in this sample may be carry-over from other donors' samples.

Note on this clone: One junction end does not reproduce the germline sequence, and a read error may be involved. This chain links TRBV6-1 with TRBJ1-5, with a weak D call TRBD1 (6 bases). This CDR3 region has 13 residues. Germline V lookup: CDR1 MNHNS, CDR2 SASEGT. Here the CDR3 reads CASGEGGTQPQKF. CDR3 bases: TGTGCCAGCGGTGAAGGGGGGACTCAGCCCCAGAAATTT.

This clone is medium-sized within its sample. Written as DNA, the CDR3 is TGTGCCAGCAGCCCGGAGGGCGAGACCCAGTACTTC. Translation: CASSPEGETQYF. The V and J genes are TRBV7-3 and TRBJ2-5, with D possibly being TRBD2 (6 bases). CDR1 is SGHTA, CDR2 FQGTGA, per germline. The CDR3 covers 12 residues. The V end lost 5 bases, the J end lost 5 bases, and 9 bases lay between the germline ends.

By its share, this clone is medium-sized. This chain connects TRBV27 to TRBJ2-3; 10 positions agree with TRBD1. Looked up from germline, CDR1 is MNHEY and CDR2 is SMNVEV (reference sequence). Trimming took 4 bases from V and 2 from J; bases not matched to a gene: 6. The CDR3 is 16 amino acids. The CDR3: CASSSRGQGSTDTQYF. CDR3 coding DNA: TGTGCCAGCAGTTCCAGGGGACAGGGGTCCACAGATACGCAGTATTTT.

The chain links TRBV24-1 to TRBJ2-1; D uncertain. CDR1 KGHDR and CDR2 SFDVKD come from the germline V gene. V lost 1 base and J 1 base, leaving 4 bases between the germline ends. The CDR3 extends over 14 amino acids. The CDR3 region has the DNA TGTGCCACCAGTGATTTTGGGTCCTACAATGAGCAGTTCTTC. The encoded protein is CATSDFGSYNEQFF.

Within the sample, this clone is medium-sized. The CDR3 nucleotides are TGTGCCAGCAGCCGGAACCCGGGACAGGGATCTGAGACCCAGTACTTC. Translated: CASSRNPGQGSETQYF. J is TRBJ2-5 and V is TRBV5-5, with TRBD1 matching 9 bases. Germline CDR1 is SGHKS and CDR2 is YYEKEE (reference sequence). CDR3 length: 16 residues. The V and J ends lost 4 bases and 5 bases, in that order; junction bases with no gene match: 12.

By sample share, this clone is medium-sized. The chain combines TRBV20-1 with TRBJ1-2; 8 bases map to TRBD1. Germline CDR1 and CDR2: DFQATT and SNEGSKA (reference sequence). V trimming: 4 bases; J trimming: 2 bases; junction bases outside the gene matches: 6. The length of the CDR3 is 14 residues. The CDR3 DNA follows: TGCAGTGCTACAGACCGGGACAGGAACTATGGCTACACCTTC. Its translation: CSATDRDRNYGYTF.